This T cell receptor beta chain was profiled in a study of vaccination and CD4 T cells after COVID-19. Study details: Across the group, participants received two doses of either BNT162b2 or mRNA-1273 vaccine.

In germline, CDR1 is SNHLY, CDR2 FYNNEI. The CDR3 extends over 14 amino acids. J was trimmed by 3 bases and V by 5 bases; bases with no gene match: 4. Sequenced with the Oncomine TCR Beta short-read assay was DNA taken from cultured CD4+ T cells. TCRdb recomputed calls from the PCR reads with MiXCR, one row per CDR3 protein. The table lists 15,000 to 20,000 distinct CDR3 sequences, 35% to 45% of them singletons, with 12% in the top ten. This clonotype showed up just a few times. Its antigen remains unidentified. Treatment in this sample: approximately 10-day PBMC culture with coronavirus spike peptide pools or control peptides (ViraFEST assay). ViraFEST relied on peptide pools to expand antigen-specific T cells; the TCRs were sequenced afterward. Whole-study findings and limits: A median approximately 83% of convalescent patients' SARS-CoV-2-reactive clones emerged only after vaccination.

The source of this sequence is a human donor who had recovered from COVID-19. The chain recombines TRBV2 with TRBJ1-2, with 9 nucleotides matching TRBD1. Sequencing used CD4+ T cells from blood, cultured in vitro. CDR3 loop: CASSWGQGDYGYTF. CDR3 nucleotide sequence: TGTGCCAGCAGTTGGGGACAGGGCGACTATGGCTACACCTTC.